This T cell receptor beta chain appears in the sequencing data of a study of blood T cell repertoires in COVID-19. Those enrolled in Seattle joined during active infection and were followed longitudinally afterward. Sequencing was performed with immunoSEQ multiplex PCR; in TCRdb, only in-frame clones are kept and a portion is missing. The sample consists of 81,000 or so clones, over 75% of them appearing once. This clone was seen a single time. The CDR3 consists of 15 residues. V lost 4 bases to trimming and J lost 5 bases; unmatched junction nucleotides: 6. Germline CDR1 LNHDA, CDR2 SQIVND (reference sequence).

The gene calls are TRBV19 and TRBJ1-5; 9 positions agree with TRBD1. Sample: peripheral blood. This sequence originates from a man aged 45 to 65 with COVID-19, enrolled during active disease. The CDR3, as DNA: TGTGCCAGTAGTACCTTACAGGGGGCAGATCAGCCCCAGCATTTT. This encodes CASSTLQGADQPQHF.